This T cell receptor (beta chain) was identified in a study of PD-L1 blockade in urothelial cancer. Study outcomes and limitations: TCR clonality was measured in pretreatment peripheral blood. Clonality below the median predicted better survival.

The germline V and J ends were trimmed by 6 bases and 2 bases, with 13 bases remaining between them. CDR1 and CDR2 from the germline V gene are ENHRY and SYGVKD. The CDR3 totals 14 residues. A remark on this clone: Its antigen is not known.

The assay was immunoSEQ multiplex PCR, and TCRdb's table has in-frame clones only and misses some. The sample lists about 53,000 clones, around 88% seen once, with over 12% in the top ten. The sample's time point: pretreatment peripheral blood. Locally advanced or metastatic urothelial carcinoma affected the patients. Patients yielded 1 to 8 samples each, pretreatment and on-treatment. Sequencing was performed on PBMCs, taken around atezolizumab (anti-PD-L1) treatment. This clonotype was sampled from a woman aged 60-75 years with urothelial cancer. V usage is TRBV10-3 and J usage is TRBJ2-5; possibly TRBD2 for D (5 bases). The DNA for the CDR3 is TGTGCCATCAGCGGACTGGAATTTCAAGAGACCCAGTACTTC. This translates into CAISGLEFQETQYF.